This T cell receptor beta chain was identified in a study of cytomegalovirus exposure and HLA in healthy donors. Whole-study results and caveats: Likely technical artifact: a cluster of highly shared sequence variants. In most subjects, TCR beta sequences reportedly gave accurate predictions of HLA-A and HLA-B alleles. According to an earlier analysis, most TCR beta V segments yielded productive rearrangements about 90% or about 30% of the time.

60 Vbeta and 13 Jbeta primers were used in PCR. Data came from immunoSEQ multiplex PCR; TCRdb stores just in-frame clones and leaves some out. The profile covers 200,000 to 250,000 clones, with over 75% appearing a single time and 0.22% taken by the ten largest. On this clone itself: Its cognate antigen is unknown.

Trimming cost V 1 base and J 4 bases; bases outside gene matches: 2. Germline V gene lookup returns CDR1 SGHNT and CDR2 YYREEE (reference sequence). The CDR3 is 15 amino acids. Sequenced: PBMCs. The V gene is TRBV5-4, the J gene TRBJ2-1; TRBD2 agrees at 10 bases. This receptor was obtained from a girl aged 2 to 9 in good health and CMV-seronegative. The CDR3 sequence: CASSLNSGGYNEQFF. In nucleotides, the CDR3 is TGTGCCAGCAGCTTGAATAGCGGGGGGTACAATGAGCAGTTCTTC.